Listed below are T cell receptor beta chains from one sample, sequenced in a study of blood T cell repertoires in COVID-19. Data came from immunoSEQ multiplex PCR; TCRdb stores just in-frame clones and leaves some out. The table records fewer than 300,000 clones, about 89% of them present only once. The sequenced sample consisted of peripheral blood. These receptors originate from a man aged 40-49 years who had recovered from COVID-19. Each CDR3 is given with its conserved first and last residue. D genes are given only for firm matches. Part of the rows lack a size; the others show once, few, many or a class for expanded clones.

clone size	V gene	D gene	J gene	CDR3 DNA	CDR3 protein
-	TRBV10-3	TRBD1	TRBJ2-3	TGTGCCATCAGTGTCGGACAGGGGGATACGCAGTATTTT	CAISVGQGDTQYF
-	TRBV6-1	-	TRBJ1-2	TGTGCCAGCAGTGAAGTCAGTCAGGACACCTTC	CASSEVSQDTF
-	TRBV5-6	TRBD1	TRBJ1-2	TGTGCCAGCAGCTTGGGGACAGGGACCTATGGCTACACCTTC	CASSLGTGTYGYTF
-	TRBV11-3	-	TRBJ1-1	TGTGCCAGCAGCCCAGGGCCTGCCTCCACTGAAGCTTTCTTT	CASSPGPASTEAFF
-	TRBV7-6	-	TRBJ2-1	TGTGCCAGCAGCTCATCCGCGGGGATCAGTGAGCAGTTCTTC	CASSSSAGISEQFF
-	TRBV19	-	TRBJ2-5	TGTGCCAGTAGTATAGGGCACCGGGCGCCGGGGGAGACCCAGTACTTC	CASSIGHRAPGETQYF
-	TRBV5-1	TRBD1	TRBJ1-6	TGCGCCAGCAGCTTGGGACAGGGCAGGAATTCACCCCTCCACTTT	CASSLGQGRNSPLHF
-	TRBV27	TRBD2	TRBJ2-7	TGTGCCAGCAGCCCGAATCTAGCGGCGTACGAGCAGTACTTC	CASSPNLAAYEQYF
-	TRBV5-3	TRBD1	TRBJ1-5	TGTGCCAGAAGCCCCAGCAGAGATAGGACAGGGGACAATCAGCCCCAGCATTTT	CARSPSRDRTGDNQPQHF
-	TRBV28	-	TRBJ2-1	TGTGCCAGCAGTTTAGTGGGCGAGCAGTTCTTC	CASSLVGEQFF
-	TRBV12-3/TRBV12-4	-	TRBJ2-7	TGTGCCAGCACCCTGGACACCATCTACGAGCAGTACTTC	CASTLDTIYEQYF
once	TRBV13	TRBD1	TRBJ1-1	TGTGCCAGCAGCTTACGGTCAGGGGGAGGGAACACTGAAGCTTTCTTT	CASSLRSGGGNTEAFF
once	TRBV11-2	-	TRBJ2-1	TGTGCCAGCAGCTTAGATCAGGCAGGAATCTTC	CASSLDQAGIF
once	TRBV19	TRBD1	TRBJ1-2	TGTGCCAGTAGTAGCGCGGTGGCAGGGGGGAACTATGGCTACACCTTC	CASSSAVAGGNYGYTF
-	TRBV2	-	TRBJ2-1	TGTGCCAGCACGGGGTCCTCACGTCGAATCCCCTCCTACAATGAGCAGTTCTTC	CASTGSSRRIPSYNEQFF
-	TRBV18	TRBD2	TRBJ2-3	TGTGCCAGCTCACCACCGGCACTAGCGGTGATTGCAGATACGCAGTATTTT	CASSPPALAVIADTQYF
-	TRBV27	-	TRBJ2-5	TGTGCCAGCAGTCCCTCATATAGCGATCAAGAGACCCAGTACTTC	CASSPSYSDQETQYF